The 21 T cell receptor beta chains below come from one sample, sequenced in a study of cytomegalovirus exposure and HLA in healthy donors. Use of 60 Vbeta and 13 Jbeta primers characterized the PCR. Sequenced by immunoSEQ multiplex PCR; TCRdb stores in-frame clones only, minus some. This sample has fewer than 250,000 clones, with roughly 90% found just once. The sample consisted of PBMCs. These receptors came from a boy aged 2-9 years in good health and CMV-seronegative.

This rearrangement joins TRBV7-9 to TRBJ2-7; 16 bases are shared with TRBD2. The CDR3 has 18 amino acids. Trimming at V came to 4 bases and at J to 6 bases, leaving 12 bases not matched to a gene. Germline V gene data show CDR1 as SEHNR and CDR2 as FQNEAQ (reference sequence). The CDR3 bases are TGTGCCAGCAGCTCTAGATCCGGGACTAGCGGGAGGGGTTCCGAGCAGTACTTC. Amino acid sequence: CASSSRSGTSGRGSEQYF.

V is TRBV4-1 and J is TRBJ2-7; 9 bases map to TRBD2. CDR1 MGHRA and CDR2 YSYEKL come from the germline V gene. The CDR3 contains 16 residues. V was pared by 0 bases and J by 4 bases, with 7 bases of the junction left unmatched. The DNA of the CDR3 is TGCGCCAGCAGCCAAGATCCCCTAGCGGGGACATACGAGCAGTACTTC. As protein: CASSQDPLAGTYEQYF.

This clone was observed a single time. CDR3 loop: CASQPQGAGTEAFF. The CDR3 DNA reads TGTGCCAGTCAACCACAGGGGGCTGGCACTGAAGCTTTCTTT. V usage is TRBV19 and J usage is TRBJ1-1, with 9 bases identical to TRBD1. Trimming at V came to 8 bases and at J to 4 bases, leaving 8 bases not matched to a gene. The V gene's germline CDR1 is LNHDA and CDR2 SQIVND (reference sequence). The CDR3 sequence is 14 residues long.

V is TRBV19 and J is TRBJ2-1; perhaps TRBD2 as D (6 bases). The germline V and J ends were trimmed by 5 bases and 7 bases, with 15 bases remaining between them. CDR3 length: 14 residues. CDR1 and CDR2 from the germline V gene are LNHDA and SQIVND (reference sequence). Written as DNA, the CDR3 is TGTGCCAGTAGTGCCCAGACTAGTAGGAATGAGCAGTTCTTC. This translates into CASSAQTSRNEQFF.

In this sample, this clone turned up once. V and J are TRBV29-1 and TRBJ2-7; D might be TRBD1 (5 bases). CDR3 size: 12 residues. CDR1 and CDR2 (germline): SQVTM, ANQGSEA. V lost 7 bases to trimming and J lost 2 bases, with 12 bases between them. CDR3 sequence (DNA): TGCAGCGCGGTGGGGCGGACCTACGAGCAGTACTTC. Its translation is CSAVGRTYEQYF.

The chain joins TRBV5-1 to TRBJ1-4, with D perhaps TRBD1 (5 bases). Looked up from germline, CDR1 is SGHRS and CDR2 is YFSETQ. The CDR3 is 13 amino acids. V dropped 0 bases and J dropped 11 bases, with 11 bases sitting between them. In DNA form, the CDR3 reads TGCGCCAGCAGCTTGGCCGGGGGAGCGAAACTGTTTTTT. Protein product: CASSLAGGAKLFF.

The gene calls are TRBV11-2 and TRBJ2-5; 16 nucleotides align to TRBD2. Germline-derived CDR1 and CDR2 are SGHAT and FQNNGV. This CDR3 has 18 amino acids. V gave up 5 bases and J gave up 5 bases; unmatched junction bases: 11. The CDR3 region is CASSQGTSGGAMRETQYF. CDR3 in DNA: TGTGCCAGCAGCCAGGGGACTAGCGGGGGGGCCATGAGGGAGACCCAGTACTTC.

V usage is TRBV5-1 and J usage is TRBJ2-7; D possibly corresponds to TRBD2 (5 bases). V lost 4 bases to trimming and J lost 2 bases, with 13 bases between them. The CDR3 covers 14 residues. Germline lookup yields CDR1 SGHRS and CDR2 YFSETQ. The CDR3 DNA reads TGCGCCAGCAGCAGTCGCAGCGGCCCCTACGAGCAGTACTTC. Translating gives CASSSRSGPYEQYF.

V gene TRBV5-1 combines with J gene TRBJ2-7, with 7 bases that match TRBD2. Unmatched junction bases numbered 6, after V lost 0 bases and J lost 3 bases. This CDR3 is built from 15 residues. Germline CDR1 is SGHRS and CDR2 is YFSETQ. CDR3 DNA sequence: TGCGCCAGCAGCTTGGAACTAGCGACGCTCTACGAGCAGTACTTC. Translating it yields CASSLELATLYEQYF. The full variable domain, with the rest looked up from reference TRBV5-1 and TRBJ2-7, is KAGVTQTPRYLIKTRGQQVTLSCSPISGHRSVSWYQQTPGQGLQFLFEYFSETQRNKGNFPGRFSGRQFSNSRSEMNVSTLELGDSALYLCASSLELATLYEQYFGPGTRLTVT.

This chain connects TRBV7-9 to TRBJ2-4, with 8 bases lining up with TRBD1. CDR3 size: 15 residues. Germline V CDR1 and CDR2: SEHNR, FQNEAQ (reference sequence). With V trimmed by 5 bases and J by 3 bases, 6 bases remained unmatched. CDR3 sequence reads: CASSPPGGGKNIQYF. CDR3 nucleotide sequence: TGTGCCAGCAGCCCACCAGGGGGCGGCAAAAACATTCAGTACTTC.

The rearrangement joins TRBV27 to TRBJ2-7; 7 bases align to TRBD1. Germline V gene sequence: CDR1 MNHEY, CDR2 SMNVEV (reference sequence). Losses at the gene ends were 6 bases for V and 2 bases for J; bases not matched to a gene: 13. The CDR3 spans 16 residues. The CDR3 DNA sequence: TGTGCCAGCAGACCTCCTGAACGGGACAGCCCCTACGAGCAGTACTTC. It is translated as CASRPPERDSPYEQYF.

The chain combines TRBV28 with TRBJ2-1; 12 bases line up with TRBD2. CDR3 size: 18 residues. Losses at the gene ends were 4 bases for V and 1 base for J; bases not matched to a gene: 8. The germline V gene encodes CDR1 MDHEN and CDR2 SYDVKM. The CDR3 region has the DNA TGTGCCAGCAGTTCCCGCCGACTAGCGGGAGTATCCTACAATGAGCAGTTCTTC. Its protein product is CASSSRRLAGVSYNEQFF.

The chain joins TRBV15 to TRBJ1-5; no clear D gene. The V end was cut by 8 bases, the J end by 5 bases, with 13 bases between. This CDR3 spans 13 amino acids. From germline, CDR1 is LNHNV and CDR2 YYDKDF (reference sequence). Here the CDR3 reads CATGLNLDQPQHF. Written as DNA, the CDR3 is TGTGCCACCGGACTGAACCTTGATCAGCCCCAGCATTTT.

CDR3 in amino acids: CASSSRRTGLNGYTF. The CDR3 DNA reads as TGTGCCAGCAGCTCACGACGGACAGGGTTAAATGGCTACACCTTC. The V and J genes are TRBV28 and TRBJ1-2; 8 nucleotides line up with TRBD1. Germline CDR1 and CDR2: MDHEN and SYDVKM. CDR3 length: 15 residues. The trim removed 6 bases at V and 6 bases at J, leaving 12 bases unmatched.

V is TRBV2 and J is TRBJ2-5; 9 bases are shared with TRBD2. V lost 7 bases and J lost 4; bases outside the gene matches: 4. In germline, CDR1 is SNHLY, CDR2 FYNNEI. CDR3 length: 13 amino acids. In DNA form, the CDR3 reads TGTGCCAGCATTGCGGGAGGGATAGAGACCCAGTACTTC. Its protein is CASIAGGIETQYF.

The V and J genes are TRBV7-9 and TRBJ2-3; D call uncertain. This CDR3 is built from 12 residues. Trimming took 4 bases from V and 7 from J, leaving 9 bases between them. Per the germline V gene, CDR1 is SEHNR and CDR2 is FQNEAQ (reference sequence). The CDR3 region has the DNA TGTGCCAGCAGCTCTACGGTAAATACGCAGTATTTT. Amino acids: CASSSTVNTQYF.

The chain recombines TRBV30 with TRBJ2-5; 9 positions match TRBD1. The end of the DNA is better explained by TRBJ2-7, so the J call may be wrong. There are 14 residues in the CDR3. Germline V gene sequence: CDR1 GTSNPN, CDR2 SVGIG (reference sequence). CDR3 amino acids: CAVRQGERSYEQYF. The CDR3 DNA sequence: TGTGCCGTCAGACAGGGGGAACGATCCTACGAGCAGTACTTC.

The CDR3 spells CASSPLAVDNEQFF. In DNA form, the CDR3 reads TGTGCCAGCAGCCCACTAGCTGTAGACAATGAGCAGTTCTTC. The V and J genes are TRBV5-4 and TRBJ2-1; TRBD2 is a possible D gene (6 bases). The CDR3 has 14 amino acids. Germline loops: CDR1 SGHNT, CDR2 YYREEE (reference sequence). Trimming shortened V by 4 bases and J by 5 bases, and 13 bases separated the two germline ends.

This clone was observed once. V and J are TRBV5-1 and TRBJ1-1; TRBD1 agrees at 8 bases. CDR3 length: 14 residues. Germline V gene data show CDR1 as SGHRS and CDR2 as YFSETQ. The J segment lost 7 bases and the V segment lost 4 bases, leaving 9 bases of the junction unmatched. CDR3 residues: CASSVGQGVYEAFF. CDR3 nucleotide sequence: TGCGCCAGCAGCGTTGGACAGGGAGTGTATGAAGCTTTCTTT.

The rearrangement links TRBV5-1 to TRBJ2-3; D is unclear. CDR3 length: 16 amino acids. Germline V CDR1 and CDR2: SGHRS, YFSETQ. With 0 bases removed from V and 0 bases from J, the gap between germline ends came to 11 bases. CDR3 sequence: CASSLGAQLSTDTQYF. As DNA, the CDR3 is TGCGCCAGCAGCTTGGGGGCTCAACTCAGCACAGATACGCAGTATTTT.

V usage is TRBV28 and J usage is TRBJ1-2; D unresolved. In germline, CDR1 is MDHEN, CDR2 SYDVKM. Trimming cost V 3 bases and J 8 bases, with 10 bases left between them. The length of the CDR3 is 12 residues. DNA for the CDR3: TGTGCCAGCAGTTTCGGGATAGAAGGCTACACCTTC. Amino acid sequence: CASSFGIEGYTF.